What follows is one T cell receptor (beta chain) and its context. These data come from a study of blood T cell repertoires in COVID-19. In the study overall: Samples taken during acute and convalescent COVID-19 were collected in the United States, Italy and Spain. The analysed material was cDNA or gDNA that came from T cells, B-cell-depleted T cells, or PBMCs.

This study enrolled people aged 18 to 89 from 24 US geographic areas. The study assigned cohorts using participant-reported clinical history. Here immunoSEQ multiplex PCR was the method, and the copy in TCRdb shows in-frame clones only, minus some. The sample lists under 200,000 clones, 81% seen once, with about 5.8% in the top ten. Trimming removed 0 bases from V and 2 bases from J, with 15 bases in between. CDR3 length: 17 residues. Germline V gene sequence: CDR1 SGHNT, CDR2 YYREEE (reference sequence). The TCR comes from a woman between 40 and 55 years old with acute COVID-19. The specimen sequenced was PBMCs or T cells enriched from blood (not recorded which). V and J are TRBV5-4 and TRBJ2-1, with D possibly being TRBD2 (6 bases). As DNA, the CDR3 is TGTGCCAGCAGCTTGGATTGGGGGAGGCCTCCCTACAATGAGCAGTTCTTC. Residues: CASSLDWGRPPYNEQFF.